These 21 T cell receptor beta chains came from one sample sequenced in a study of cytomegalovirus exposure and HLA in healthy donors. PCR primers comprised 60 Vbeta and 13 Jbeta primers. Generated by immunoSEQ multiplex PCR, the TCRdb table keeps only in-frame clones and is missing some. The data show about 190,000 clones, approximately 75% seen once. Sequenced input: PBMCs. All receptors derive from a man under 40 in good health and CMV-seropositive.

The gene calls are TRBV7-6 and TRBJ2-7, with D maybe TRBD2 (5 bases). The CDR3 has 14 amino acids. V lost 4 bases, J lost 4 bases, and 14 bases lay in between. The germline V gene has CDR1 SGHVS and CDR2 FNYEAQ. CDR3 sequence (DNA): TGTGCCAGCAGCTCGCTCCGGGATCCATACGAGCAGTACTTC. Residues: CASSSLRDPYEQYF.

DNA of the CDR3: TGTGCCAGCAGCCTTCCAGGGGGGCTCACTGAAGCTTTCTTT. Translating it yields CASSLPGGLTEAFF. J is TRBJ1-1 and V is TRBV28; 7 bases match TRBD1. This CDR3 has 14 amino acids. Germline loops: CDR1 MDHEN, CDR2 SYDVKM. The ends lost 6 bases at V and 4 bases at J; junction bases unmatched: 8.

This clone was picked up a small number of times. The rearrangement links TRBV11-2 to TRBJ2-3, with D perhaps TRBD2 (6 bases). V was shortened by 8 bases and J by 0 bases, with 18 bases between the two germline ends. CDR3 length equals 16 residues. Per the germline V gene, CDR1 is SGHAT and CDR2 is FQNNGV. The CDR3 DNA reads as TGTGCCAGCTATTTCGGGCTAGCGAGTAGCACAGATACGCAGTATTTT. Protein: CASYFGLASSTDTQYF.

The chain links TRBV6-5 to TRBJ1-2, with TRBD1 matching 8 bases. Germline V lookup: CDR1 MNHEY, CDR2 SVGAGI. J gave up 3 bases and V 4 bases, and 4 bases lay outside the gene matches. The CDR3 is 14 amino acids. DNA for the CDR3: TGTGCCAGCAGTTGGACAGGGTCGGACTATGGCTACACCTTC. This codes for CASSWTGSDYGYTF.

This chain's CDR3 is CASRPGGYVNTEAFF. In DNA, the CDR3 is TGTGCCAGTAGGCCCGGGGGGTATGTGAACACTGAAGCTTTCTTT. The chain combines TRBV19 with TRBJ1-1, with a tentative D call TRBD1 (5 bases). The CDR3 loop spans 15 amino acids. V lost 6 bases and J lost 0, with 14 bases in between. Germline V gives CDR1 LNHDA, CDR2 SQIVND (reference sequence).

This chain uses TRBV11-2 with TRBJ1-2, with D unclear. Germline CDR1 and CDR2: SGHAT and FQNNGV. Trimming took 5 bases from V and 4 from J, leaving 17 bases between them. The CDR3 is 15 residues long. CDR3 amino acids: CASSDKSAVSYGYTF. The CDR3 bases are TGTGCCAGCAGCGATAAGAGCGCCGTCAGCTATGGCTACACCTTC. The entire variable domain, with the rest obtained from reference TRBV11-2 and TRBJ1-2, is as follows: EAGVAQSPRYKIIEKRQSVAFWCNPISGHATLYWYQQILGQGPKLLIQFQNNGVVDDSQLPKDRFSAERLKGVDSTLKIQPAKLEDSAVYLCASSDKSAVSYGYTFGSGTRLTVV.

The genes are TRBV27 and TRBJ1-6; D may be TRBD1 (6 bases). Trimming took off 5 bases at V and 2 bases at J, with 16 bases between the two ends. From germline, CDR1 is MNHEY and CDR2 SMNVEV (reference sequence). The CDR3 is 17 amino acids. In DNA form, the CDR3 reads TGTGCCAGCAGTCCACGACAGGTGGGACCCTATAATTCACCCCTCCACTTT. Encoded protein: CASSPRQVGPYNSPLHF.

This clone was found a few times. The chain links TRBV11-2 to TRBJ2-1; no firm D call. The length of the CDR3 is 12 residues. CDR1 is SGHAT, CDR2 FQNNGV, per germline. Trimming took off 2 bases at V and 7 bases at J, with 6 bases between the two ends. DNA for the CDR3: TGTGCCAGCAGCTTATCAGGTAATGAGCAGTTCTTC. It specifies CASSLSGNEQFF. Drawing the rest from reference TRBV11-2 and TRBJ2-1, the complete variable domain is EAGVAQSPRYKIIEKRQSVAFWCNPISGHATLYWYQQILGQGPKLLIQFQNNGVVDDSQLPKDRFSAERLKGVDSTLKIQPAKLEDSAVYLCASSLSGNEQFFGPGTRLTVL.

This chain uses TRBV28 with TRBJ2-7; D possibly corresponds to TRBD2 (5 bases). Looked up from germline, CDR1 is MDHEN and CDR2 is SYDVKM. Trimming took off 3 bases at V and 2 bases at J, with 11 bases between the two ends. The CDR3 has 14 residues. CDR3 bases: TGTGCCAGCAGTTTGATTGGGAGTGCCTACGAGCAGTACTTC. Protein: CASSLIGSAYEQYF.

This chain links TRBV9 with TRBJ2-1; TRBD2 agrees at 10 bases. The V and J ends lost 3 bases and 0 bases, in that order; junction bases with no gene match: 9. CDR3 length: 18 amino acids. In germline, CDR1 is SGDLS, CDR2 YYNGEE. CDR3 coding DNA: TGTGCCAGCAGCGGAGCCGACGCTAGCGGGAGCTCCTACAATGAGCAGTTCTTC. Protein sequence: CASSGADASGSSYNEQFF.

This clone has just a few counts. This chain joins TRBV5-4 and TRBJ2-1; maybe TRBD2 (7 bases). This CDR3 has 16 amino acids. V was trimmed by 2 bases and J by 0 bases, leaving 12 bases between them. Germline V lookup: CDR1 SGHNT, CDR2 YYREEE (reference sequence). As DNA, the CDR3 is TGTGCCAGCAGCTTTGGGGGGGGCAACTCCTACAATGAGCAGTTCTTC. Residues: CASSFGGGNSYNEQFF.

The rearrangement links TRBV15 to TRBJ1-1; TRBD1 is a possible D gene (6 bases). The CDR3 extends over 16 amino acids. CDR1 is LNHNV, CDR2 YYDKDF, per germline (reference sequence). With 0 bases removed from V and 0 bases from J, the gap between germline ends came to 11 bases. This CDR3 is CATSRDLGALNTEAFF. In DNA form, the CDR3 reads TGTGCCACCAGCAGAGATCTGGGGGCGCTGAACACTGAAGCTTTCTTT.

This chain links TRBV9 with TRBJ1-1, with 7 positions matching TRBD1. Germline CDR1 is SGDLS and CDR2 is YYNGEE. The CDR3 length is 16 residues. The J segment lost 0 bases and the V segment lost 4 bases, leaving 9 bases of the junction unmatched. DNA for the CDR3: TGTGCCAGCAGCCCTCGCCTGACAGGGTTGAACACTGAAGCTTTCTTT. Translated, it gives CASSPRLTGLNTEAFF.

The chain joins TRBV7-3 to TRBJ1-4, with a possible D match to TRBD1 (5 bases). Germline CDR1 is SGHTA and CDR2 is FQGTGA. The CDR3 sequence is 13 residues long. Trimming shortened V by 6 bases and J by 8 bases, and 13 bases separated the two germline ends. CDR3 DNA: TGTGCCAGCAGTCAAAACACAGGCGAAAAACTGTTTTTT. Protein product: CASSQNTGEKLFF.

The rearrangement joins TRBV27 to TRBJ2-5; TRBD2 matches 14 bases. Trimming removed 6 bases from V and 5 bases from J; junction bases left unmatched: 11. CDR3 length: 17 amino acids. From germline, CDR1 is MNHEY and CDR2 SMNVEV (reference sequence). The CDR3 loop reads CASSPLPRTSGRETQYF. The CDR3 nucleotides read TGTGCCAGCAGCCCCCTACCCAGGACTAGCGGGAGGGAGACCCAGTACTTC.

V and J are TRBV9 and TRBJ2-7; 8 nucleotides agree with TRBD2. The J segment lost 2 bases and the V segment lost 3 bases, leaving 7 bases of the junction unmatched. This CDR3 is built from 15 residues. CDR1 SGDLS and CDR2 YYNGEE come from the germline V gene. CDR3 sequence reads: CASSASGGATYEQYF. The CDR3 DNA sequence: TGTGCCAGCAGCGCCAGCGGGGGCGCGACCTACGAGCAGTACTTC.

V and J are TRBV15 and TRBJ2-7, with D possibly matching TRBD2 (7 bases). The germline gives CDR1 LNHNV, CDR2 YYDKDF (reference sequence). Trimming left V 3 bases short and J 3 bases short, with 21 bases between. The CDR3 loop spans 17 amino acids. CDR3 region: CATSSTRRGGPGYEQYF. CDR3 DNA sequence: TGTGCCACCAGCAGCACCCGGAGGGGGGGCCCGGGCTACGAGCAGTACTTC.

The V call is TRBV7-9, the J call TRBJ2-5; D not resolved. Looked up from germline, CDR1 is SEHNR and CDR2 is FQNEAQ (reference sequence). This CDR3 spans 14 amino acids. Deletions cut 0 bases from V and 5 bases from J, with 10 bases between. DNA for the CDR3: TGTGCCAGCAGCTTAGCGGGTAGCTCGGAGACCCAGTACTTC. Translating it yields CASSLAGSSETQYF.

The chain combines TRBV19 with TRBJ1-5; 9 positions agree with TRBD1. Germline V gene lookup returns CDR1 LNHDA and CDR2 SQIVND (reference sequence). J lost 0 bases, V lost 3 bases, and 6 bases had no gene match. This CDR3 is 17 amino acids long. The CDR3 is CASSMETGGISNQPQHF. In nucleotides, the CDR3 is TGTGCCAGTAGTATGGAGACAGGGGGTATTAGCAATCAGCCCCAGCATTTT.

The chain couples TRBV10-3 to TRBJ1-2; 7 bases line up with TRBD1. The V segment lost 6 bases and the J segment 4 bases; nucleotides outside the gene matches: 8. The CDR3 is 14 residues long. Germline values: CDR1 ENHRY, CDR2 SYGVKD. As DNA, the CDR3 is TGTGCCATCAGGGAAACAGGGGACGCCTATGGCTACACCTTC. Its protein is CAIRETGDAYGYTF.

The chain carries TRBV19 and TRBJ1-2; tentative D call: TRBD1 (6 bases). The CDR3 spans 13 residues. From germline, CDR1 is LNHDA and CDR2 SQIVND (reference sequence). Trimming cost V 9 bases and J 4 bases, with 15 bases left between them. CDR3 sequence: CASTGGGVYGYTF. In DNA form, the CDR3 reads TGTGCCAGCACCGGGGGGGGCGTCTATGGCTACACCTTC.